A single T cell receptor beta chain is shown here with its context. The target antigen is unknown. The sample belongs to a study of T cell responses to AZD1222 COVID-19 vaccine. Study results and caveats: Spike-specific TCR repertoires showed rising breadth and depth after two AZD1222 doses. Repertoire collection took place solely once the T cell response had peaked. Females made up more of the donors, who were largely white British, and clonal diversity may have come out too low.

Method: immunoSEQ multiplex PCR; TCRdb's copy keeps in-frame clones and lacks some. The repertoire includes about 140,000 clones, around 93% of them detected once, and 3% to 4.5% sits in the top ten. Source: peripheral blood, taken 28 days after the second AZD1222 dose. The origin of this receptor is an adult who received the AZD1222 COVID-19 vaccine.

CDR3 region: CASTVGDSHEQYF. DNA for the CDR3: TGTGCCAGCACGGTGGGGGACAGCCACGAGCAGTACTTC. V is TRBV7-9 and J is TRBJ2-7; 7 bases fit TRBD1. Germline CDR1 and CDR2: SEHNR and FQNEAQ (reference sequence). The CDR3 is made up of 13 amino acids. The J segment lost 5 bases and the V segment lost 7 bases, leaving 8 bases of the junction unmatched.